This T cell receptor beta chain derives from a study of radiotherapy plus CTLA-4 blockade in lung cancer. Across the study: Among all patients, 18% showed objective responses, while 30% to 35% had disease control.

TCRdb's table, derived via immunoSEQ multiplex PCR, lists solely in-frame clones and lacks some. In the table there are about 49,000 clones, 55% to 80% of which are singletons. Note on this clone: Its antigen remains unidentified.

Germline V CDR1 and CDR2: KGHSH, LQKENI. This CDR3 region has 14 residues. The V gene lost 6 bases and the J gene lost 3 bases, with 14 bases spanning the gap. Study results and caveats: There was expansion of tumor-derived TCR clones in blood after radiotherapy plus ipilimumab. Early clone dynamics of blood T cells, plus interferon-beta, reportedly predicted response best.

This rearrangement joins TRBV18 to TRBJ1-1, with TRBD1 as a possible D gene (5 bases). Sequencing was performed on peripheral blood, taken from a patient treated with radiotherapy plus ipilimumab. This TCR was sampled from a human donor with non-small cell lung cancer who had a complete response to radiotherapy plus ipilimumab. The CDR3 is CASSSLPGDTEAFF. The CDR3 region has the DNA TGTGCCAGCTCGTCCCTTCCGGGGGACACTGAAGCTTTCTTT.